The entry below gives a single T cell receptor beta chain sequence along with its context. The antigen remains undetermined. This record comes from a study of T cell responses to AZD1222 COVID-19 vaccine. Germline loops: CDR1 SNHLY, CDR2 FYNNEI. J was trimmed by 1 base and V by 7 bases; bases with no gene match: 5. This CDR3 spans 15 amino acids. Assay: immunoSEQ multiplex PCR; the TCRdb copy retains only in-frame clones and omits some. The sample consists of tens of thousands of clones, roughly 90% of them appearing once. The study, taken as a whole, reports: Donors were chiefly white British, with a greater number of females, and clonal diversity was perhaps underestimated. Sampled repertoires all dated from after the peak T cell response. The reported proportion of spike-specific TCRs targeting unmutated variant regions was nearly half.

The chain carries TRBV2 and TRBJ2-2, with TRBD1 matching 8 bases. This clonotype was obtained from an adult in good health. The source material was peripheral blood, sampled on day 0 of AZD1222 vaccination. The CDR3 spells CASTRQGMNTGELFF. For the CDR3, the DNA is TGTGCCAGCACCCGACAGGGGATGAACACCGGGGAGCTGTTTTTT.